The clone carrying this T cell receptor (beta chain) was seen a handful of times. Its target is not known. This sample stems from a study of CD8 T cells in ankylosing spondylitis. Study-wide results and limits: What appeared characteristic of ankylosing spondylitis blood was a TCR beta motif of fewer than ten highly homologous variants.

Unmatched junction bases numbered 12, after V lost 1 base and J lost 9 bases. The CDR3 is 19 residues long. Germline CDR1 and CDR2: SGHVS and FQNEAQ. TCRdb ran MiXCR on the 5' RACE reads and lists one entry per CDR3 protein. Of about 240,000 distinct CDR3 sequences listed, 8.6% were seen once; the top ten hold nearly 7%. The chain is built from TRBV7-8 and TRBJ2-1; 16 bases line up with TRBD2. The sample consisted of blood, either unsorted or a sorted T cell fraction (not recorded which). This TCR came from a male donor with ankylosing spondylitis or in good health (not recorded which). CDR3: CASSLVGTSGRGVLSEQFF. In DNA, the CDR3 is TGTGCCAGCAGCTTAGTGGGGACTAGCGGGAGGGGCGTCTTAAGTGAGCAGTTCTTC. Complete variable domain (other parts from reference TRBV7-8 and TRBJ2-1): GAGVSQSPRYKVAKRGQDVALRCDPISGHVSLFWYQQALGQGPEFLTYFQNEAQLDKSGLPSDRFFAERPEGSVSTLKIQRTQQEDSAVYLCASSLVGTSGRGVLSEQFFGPGTRLTVL.